Reported below is one T cell receptor (beta chain). What it binds is not known. The sample comes from a study of CD8 T cells in ankylosing spondylitis. TCRdb reanalysed the 5' RACE reads using MiXCR and keeps one entry per CDR3 protein. This sample has about 160,000 distinct CDR3 sequences; roughly 10% occur once, and the top ten carry approximately 16%. Study-level findings and limits: A TCR beta motif of fewer than ten highly homologous variants seemed to mark ankylosing spondylitis blood.

This CDR3 contains 12 residues. V was cut by 8 bases and J by 6 bases, with 12 bases left in between. The germline V gene has CDR1 MNHNY and CDR2 SVGAGI (reference sequence). The rearrangement links TRBV6-6 to TRBJ2-3; tentatively, D is TRBD2 (6 bases). The clonotype comes from a female donor with ankylosing spondylitis or in good health (not recorded which). What was sequenced was blood, either unsorted or a sorted T cell fraction (not recorded which). The CDR3 loop is CASSGDEDTQYF. The CDR3 nucleotides are TGTGCCAGCTCGGGGGACGAGGATACGCAGTATTTT.